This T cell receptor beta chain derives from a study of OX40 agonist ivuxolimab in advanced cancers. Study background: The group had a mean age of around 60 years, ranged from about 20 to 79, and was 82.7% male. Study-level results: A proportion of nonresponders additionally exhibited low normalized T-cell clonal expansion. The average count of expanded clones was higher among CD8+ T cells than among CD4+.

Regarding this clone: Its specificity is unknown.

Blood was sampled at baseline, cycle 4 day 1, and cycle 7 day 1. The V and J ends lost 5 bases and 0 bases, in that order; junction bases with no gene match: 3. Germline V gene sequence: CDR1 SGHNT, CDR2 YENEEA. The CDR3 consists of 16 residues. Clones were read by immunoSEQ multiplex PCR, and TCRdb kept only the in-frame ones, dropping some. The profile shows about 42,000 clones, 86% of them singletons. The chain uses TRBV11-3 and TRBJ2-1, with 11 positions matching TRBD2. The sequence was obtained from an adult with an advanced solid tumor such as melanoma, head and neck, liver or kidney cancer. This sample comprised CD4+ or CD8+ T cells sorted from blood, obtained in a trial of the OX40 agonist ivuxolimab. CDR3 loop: CASSPSGGNSYNEQFF. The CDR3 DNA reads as TGTGCCAGCAGCCCTAGCGGGGGGAACTCCTACAATGAGCAGTTCTTC.